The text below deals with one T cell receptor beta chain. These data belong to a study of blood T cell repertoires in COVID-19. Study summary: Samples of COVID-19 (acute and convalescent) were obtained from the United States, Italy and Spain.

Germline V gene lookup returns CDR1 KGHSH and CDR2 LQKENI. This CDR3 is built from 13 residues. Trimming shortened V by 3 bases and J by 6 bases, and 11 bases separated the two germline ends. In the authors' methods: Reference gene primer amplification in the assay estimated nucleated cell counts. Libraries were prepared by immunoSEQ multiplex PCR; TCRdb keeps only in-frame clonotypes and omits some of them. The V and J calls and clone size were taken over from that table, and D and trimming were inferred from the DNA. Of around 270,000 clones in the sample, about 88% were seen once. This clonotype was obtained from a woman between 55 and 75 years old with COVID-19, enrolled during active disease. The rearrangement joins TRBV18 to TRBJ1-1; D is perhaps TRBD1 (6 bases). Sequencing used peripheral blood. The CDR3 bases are TGTGCCAGCTCACCGCAACAGGGCGCTGAAGCTTTCTTT. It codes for CASSPQQGAEAFF.